The clone carrying this T cell receptor beta chain has only a few counts. The data were taken from a study of T cells in Graves' hyperthyroidism and ophthalmopathy. The V end lost 2 bases, the J end lost 0 bases, and 5 bases lay between the germline ends. This CDR3 comprises 14 residues. The germline gives CDR1 SGHKS, CDR2 YYEKEE (reference sequence). Amplification of TCR beta CDR3 regions was performed using RNA transcripts as template. The HTBI set primed first-round TCR CDR3 RT-PCR. TCRdb reprocessed the multiplex PCR reads with MiXCR, giving one entry per CDR3 protein. Among 300,000 to 450,000 distinct CDR3 sequences, around 18% were seen once, and the ten largest hold 40% to 45%.

This TCR derives from a man between 18 and 29 years old with Graves' ophthalmopathy. The chain links TRBV5-5 to TRBJ1-4, with unresolved D. The sequencing input was blood. Here the CDR3 DNA reads TGTGCCAGCAGCTTTTTTCCAACTAATGAAAAACTGTTTTTT. It translates to CASSFFPTNEKLFF. The full variable domain, in which reference TRBV5-5 and TRBJ1-4 provide the parts outside the CDR3, is DAGVTQSPTHLIKTRGQQVTLRCSPISGHKSVSWYQQVLGQGPQFIFQYYEKEERGRGNFPDRFSARQFPNYSSELNVNALLLGDSALYLCASSFFPTNEKLFFGSGTQLSVL.